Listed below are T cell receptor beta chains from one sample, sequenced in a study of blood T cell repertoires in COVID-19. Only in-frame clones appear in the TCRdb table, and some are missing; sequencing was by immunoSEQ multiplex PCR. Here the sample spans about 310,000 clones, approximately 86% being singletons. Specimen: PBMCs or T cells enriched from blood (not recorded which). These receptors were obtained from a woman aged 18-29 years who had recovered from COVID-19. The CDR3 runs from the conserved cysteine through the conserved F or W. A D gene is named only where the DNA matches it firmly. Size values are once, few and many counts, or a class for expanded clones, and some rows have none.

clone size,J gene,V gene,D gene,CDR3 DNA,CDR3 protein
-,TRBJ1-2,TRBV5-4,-,TGTGCCAGCAGCTCGCCGACAGCTAACTATGGCTACACCTTC,CASSSPTANYGYTF
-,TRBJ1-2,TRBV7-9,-,TGTGCCAGCAGCTCCCCCGATGGGCAGTATGGCTACACCTTC,CASSSPDGQYGYTF
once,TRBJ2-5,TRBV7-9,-,TGTGCCAGCAGCTCGTGGGGCTACCAAGAGACCCAGTACTTC,CASSSWGYQETQYF
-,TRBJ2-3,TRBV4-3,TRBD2,TGCGCCAGCAGCCAAGGGCTAGCGGGGGGGCATACGCAGTATTTT,CASSQGLAGGHTQYF
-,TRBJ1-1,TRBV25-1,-,TGTGCCAGCACCTCGGACAGCTGGGGCACTGAAGCTTTCTTT,CASTSDSWGTEAFF
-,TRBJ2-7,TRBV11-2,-,TGTGCCAGCAGCTTAGATCTATCTGGCTCCTACGAGCAGTACTTC,CASSLDLSGSYEQYF
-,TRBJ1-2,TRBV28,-,TGTGCCAGCAGTTTGACTGTCACCAGTGGCTATGGCTACACCTTC,CASSLTVTSGYGYTF
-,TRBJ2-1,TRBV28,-,TGTGCCAGCAGGGCCCCAGGGTTGGGAACCTACAATGAGCAGTTCTTC,CASRAPGLGTYNEQFF
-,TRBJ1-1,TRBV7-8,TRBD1,TGTGCCAGCAGCTTAGACGGACAGGTTCAAGCTTTCTTT,CASSLDGQVQAFF
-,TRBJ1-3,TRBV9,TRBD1,TGTGCCAGCAGCGGACAGGGTTCGGGAAACACCATATATTTT,CASSGQGSGNTIYF
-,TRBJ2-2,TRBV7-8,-,TGTGCCAGCAGCCCTGGACTTTTGACGAACACCGGGGAGCTGTTTTTT,CASSPGLLTNTGELFF
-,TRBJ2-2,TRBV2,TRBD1,TGTGCCAGCAGTGTACTAGGGACAGGGAACACCGGGGAGCTGTTTTTT,CASSVLGTGNTGELFF
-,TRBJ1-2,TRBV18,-,TGTGCCAGCTCACCGACGGGAAGAAAACACTATGGCTACACCTTC,CASSPTGRKHYGYTF
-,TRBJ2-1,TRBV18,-,TGTGCCAGCTCACCACTACAGAATGAGCAGTTCTTC,CASSPLQNEQFF
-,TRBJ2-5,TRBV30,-,TGTGCCTGGAGTGTGTGGGGGGGCCACCAAGAGACCCAGTACTTC,CAWSVWGGHQETQYF
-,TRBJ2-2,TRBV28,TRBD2,TGTGCCAGCAGTTTCCCGGGGAGGGGTCAGGACACCGGGGAGCTGTTTTTT,CASSFPGRGQDTGELFF
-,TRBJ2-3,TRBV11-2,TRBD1,TGTGCCAGCAGCGAAGGGACAGGGTACTCGGATACGCAGTATTTT,CASSEGTGYSDTQYF
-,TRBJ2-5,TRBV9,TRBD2,TGTGCCAGCAGCCGGACTAGCCACCCTGGAGAGACCCAGTACTTC,CASSRTSHPGETQYF
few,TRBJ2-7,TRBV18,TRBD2,TGTGCCAGCTCACCGGGTCCGGGAGGGCCTTGGGAGCAGTACTTC,CASSPGPGGPWEQYF
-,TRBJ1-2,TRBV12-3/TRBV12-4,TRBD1,TGTGCCAGCAGTTCATACAGGGGGGATGGCTACACCTTC,CASSSYRGDGYTF
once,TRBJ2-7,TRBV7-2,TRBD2,TGTGCCAGCAGCCCCCGGGAGGGCGAGCAGTACTTC,CASSPREGEQYF
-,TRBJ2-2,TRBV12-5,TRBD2,TGTGCTAGTGGTTTTCCGCCAGGGTTGGTAGCTGGGAGGGTCGGCGGGGAGCTGTTTTTT,CASGFPPGLVAGRVGGELFF
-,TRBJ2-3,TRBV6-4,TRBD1,TGTGCCAGACCGCTTAACCGACAGGGTCCTTCGGATACGCAGTATTTT,CARPLNRQGPSDTQYF
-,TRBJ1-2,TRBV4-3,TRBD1,TGCGCCAGCAGCCAAGGTGCAGGGGGTAACTATGGCTACACCTTC,CASSQGAGGNYGYTF
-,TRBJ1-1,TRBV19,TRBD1,TGTGCCAGTAGTACCCGACAGGGGGAATTGGGCACTGAAGCTTTCTTT,CASSTRQGELGTEAFF
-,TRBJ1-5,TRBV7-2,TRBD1,TGTGCCAGCAGCTTGTTACAGGGGGCAGGGCAGCCCCAGCATTTT,CASSLLQGAGQPQHF
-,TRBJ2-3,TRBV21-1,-,TGTGCCAGCAGCAAAGCTGCCCGCTGTTGCGACACGCCGGGACAGGGCATAACAGATACGCAGTATTTT,CASSKAARCCDTPGQGITDTQYF
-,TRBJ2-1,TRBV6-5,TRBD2,TGTGCCAGCAGTTTGGCGGGAGGCGCCTACAATGAGCAGTTCTTC,CASSLAGGAYNEQFF
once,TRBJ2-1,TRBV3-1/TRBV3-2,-,TGTGCCAGCAGCCAAGGAATTGCGGGGAGCTCCTACAATGAGCAGTTCTTC,CASSQGIAGSSYNEQFF
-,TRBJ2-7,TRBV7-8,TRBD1,TGTGCCAGCAGCTTCTCGGGACAGGGGGCGCGGGAGCAGTACTTC,CASSFSGQGAREQYF
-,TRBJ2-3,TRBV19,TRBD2,TGTGCCAGTAGTATAGTCCTAGCGGGAGATACGCAGTATTTT,CASSIVLAGDTQYF
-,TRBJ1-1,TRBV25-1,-,TGTGCCAGCAGGATGATCGGGGTGAACACTGAAGCTTTCTTT,CASRMIGVNTEAFF
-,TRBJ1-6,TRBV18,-,TGTGCCAGCTCTTACGACAGGTTGTGGAATTCACCCCTCCACTTT,CASSYDRLWNSPLHF
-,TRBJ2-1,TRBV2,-,TGTGCCAGCAGTGAACAGAGACTATCCTACAATGAGCAGTTCTTC,CASSEQRLSYNEQFF
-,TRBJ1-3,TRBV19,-,TGTGCCAGTAGTACACCGGGAGCGGGCACTGGAAACACCATATATTTT,CASSTPGAGTGNTIYF
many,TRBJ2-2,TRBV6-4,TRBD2,TGTGCCAGCAGCGATACTAGCGGGAGGGCCAGCGGGGAGCTGTTTTTT,CASSDTSGRASGELFF
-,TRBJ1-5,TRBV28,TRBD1,TGTGCCAGCAGCGGGACAGGTAGGCGCAATCAGCCCCAGCATTTT,CASSGTGRRNQPQHF
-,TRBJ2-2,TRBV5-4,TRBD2,TGTGCCAGCAGCTTGACACTAGCGGGCCTGAACACCGGGGAGCTGTTTTTT,CASSLTLAGLNTGELFF
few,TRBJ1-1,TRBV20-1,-,TGCAGTGCTAGTCTCAATCAGGGTTCCACTGAAGCTTTCTTT,CSASLNQGSTEAFF
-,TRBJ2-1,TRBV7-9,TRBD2,TGTGCCAGCAGCTTCGTCGGGGGGTCTAGCGGGATCAATGAGCAGTTCTTC,CASSFVGGSSGINEQFF
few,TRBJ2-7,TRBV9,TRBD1,TGTGCCAGCAGCGCATTACAGGGGTCCTACGAGCAGTACTTC,CASSALQGSYEQYF
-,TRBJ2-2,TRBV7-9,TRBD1,TGTGCCAGCAGCTCCCATGGGGGACAGGAGGCCGGGGAGCTGTTTTTT,CASSSHGGQEAGELFF